The text below deals with one T cell receptor (beta chain). These data belong to a study of patients and donors after allogeneic stem cell transplantation. TCRdb used MiXCR to reprocess the RT-PCR reads, holding one entry per CDR3 protein. The table shows more than 150,000 distinct CDR3 sequences, with 24% occurring only once. Germline values: CDR1 LGHDT, CDR2 YNNKEL (reference sequence). The J segment lost 1 base and the V segment lost 0 bases, leaving 1 base of the junction unmatched. CDR3 length equals 16 residues. The sequencing sample was made of blood, either unsorted or a sorted T cell fraction (not recorded which). J is TRBJ1-3 and V is TRBV3-1, with 9 bases that match TRBD1. The clonotype comes from a human donor who was either an allogeneic HSCT recipient or a stem cell or donor lymphocyte infusion donor (not recorded which). It is not recorded whose cells these are; they may come from a transplant donor. The CDR3 nucleotides read TGTGCCAGCAGCCAAGAAGGACAGGGGTCTGGAAACACCATATATTTT. Its translation is CASSQEGQGSGNTIYF.